This entry features one TCR beta chain sequence. This entry belongs to a study of blood T cell repertoires in COVID-19. As processed by the authors: It was from reference gene primer amplification that nucleated cell counts were estimated. Generated by immunoSEQ multiplex PCR, the TCRdb table keeps only in-frame clones and is missing some. That table gives V, J and clone size, and the DNA gave D and trimming. This table holds some 290,000 clones, about nine tenths found once. The sequence came from a woman in her 30s with COVID-19, enrolled during active disease. The specimen was peripheral blood.

In nucleotides, the CDR3 is TGCGCCAGCAGCCTACGATCGCGCACAGGGGGATCTGGGGCGGGGATGAACACCGGGGAGCTGTTTTTT. Protein product: CASSLRSRTGGSGAGMNTGELFF. The J gene is TRBJ2-2, the V gene TRBV5-1; 8 nucleotides line up with TRBD1. CDR3 size: 23 residues. CDR1 is SGHRS and CDR2 is YFSETQ in the germline V gene. After removal of 4 bases from V and 1 base from J, the junction contained 27 bases not matched to a gene. The full variable domain, with the rest looked up from reference TRBV5-1 and TRBJ2-2, is KAGVTQTPRYLIKTRGQQVTLSCSPISGHRSVSWYQQTPGQGLQFLFEYFSETQRNKGNFPGRFSGRQFSNSRSEMNVSTLELGDSALYLCASSLRSRTGGSGAGMNTGELFFGEGSRLTVL.